This record looks at one T cell receptor (beta chain) sequence and its context. TCRdb's table, derived via immunoSEQ multiplex PCR, lists solely in-frame clones and lacks some. The table records under 45,000 clones, approximately 92% of them present only once. Germline assignment: CDR1 LNHNV and CDR2 YYDKDF (reference sequence). V dropped 0 bases and J dropped 5; count of bases not matched to a gene: 4. This CDR3 region has 15 residues. This sample was taken from a study of T cell changes during pregnancy in multiple sclerosis. The chain has TRBV15 and TRBJ2-1, with 7 positions matching TRBD1. The origin of this receptor is a female donor with multiple sclerosis, enrolled in a pregnancy study. The source material was CD4+ T cells from peripheral blood mononuclear cells, sampled in the first trimester of pregnancy. The DNA of the CDR3 is TGTGCCACCAGCAGAGATAATACAGGGGACAATGAGCAGTTCTTC. Residues: CATSRDNTGDNEQFF.